The 16 T cell receptor beta chains listed next were all sequenced from one sample in a study of preoperative IRX-2 immunotherapy in early breast cancer. Only in-frame clones appear in the TCRdb table, and some are missing; sequencing was by immunoSEQ multiplex PCR. The sample contains some 42,000 clones, roughly four fifths of which appear only once. Described treatment: preoperative locoregional IRX-2 cytokine immunotherapy. Material: lymph node tissue, obtained after IRX-2 immunotherapy. The receptors come from a human donor with breast cancer.

The chain recombines TRBV11-3 with TRBJ1-2, with TRBD1 as a possible D gene (6 bases). Germline-derived CDR1 and CDR2 are SGHNT and YENEEA. V shed 3 bases and J shed 0 bases, with 20 bases lying between them. CDR3 length equals 18 residues. The CDR3 reads CASSLDLQGWVSNYGYTF. The CDR3 DNA reads TGTGCCAGCAGCTTGGATCTCCAGGGGTGGGTTTCTAACTATGGCTACACCTTC.

The V and J genes are TRBV19 and TRBJ1-3; D might be TRBD1 (5 bases). Trimming took 0 bases from V and 5 from J, leaving 20 bases between them. The CDR3 sequence is 18 residues long. CDR1 and CDR2 from the germline V gene are LNHDA and SQIVND (reference sequence). Here the CDR3 reads CASSIDFGVAGRRNTIYF. The DNA of the CDR3 is TGTGCCAGTAGTATAGATTTCGGCGTGGCAGGGAGAAGAAACACCATATATTTT.

The sample holds a few counts of this clone. The chain recombines TRBV15 with TRBJ1-5; D is uncertain. The CDR3 runs 17 residues. Trimming took off 6 bases at V and 2 bases at J, with 20 bases between the two ends. In germline, CDR1 is LNHNV, CDR2 YYDKDF (reference sequence). The chain's CDR3 is CATRDGGGVGGNQPQHF. DNA of the CDR3: TGTGCCACCAGGGATGGAGGTGGGGTTGGGGGCAATCAGCCCCAGCATTTT.

The rearrangement joins TRBV6-8 to TRBJ2-7; 9 bases are a match to TRBD1. This CDR3 comprises 15 residues. Germline CDR1 MNHGY, CDR2 SAAAGT. V lost 6 bases, J lost 3 bases, and 9 bases stayed unmatched. CDR3 sequence (DNA): TGTGCCAGCAGCCCTGAGGGACAGGGTGACTACGAGCAGTACTTC. It yields the protein CASSPEGQGDYEQYF.

This rearrangement joins TRBV6-8 to TRBJ1-5; TRBD1 agrees at 7 bases. The CDR3 consists of 14 residues. The junction had 6 bases not matched to a gene; V was cut back by 10 bases and J by 0 bases. CDR1 MNHGY and CDR2 SAAAGT come from the germline V gene. CDR3 sequence reads: CAIRDRDSNQPQHF. CDR3 nucleotides: TGTGCCATCAGAGACAGGGATAGCAATCAGCCCCAGCATTTT.

A few counts support this clone. V is TRBV11-3 and J is TRBJ1-6; D unresolved. Germline V gene lookup returns CDR1 SGHNT and CDR2 YENEEA. With 0 bases removed from V and 0 bases from J, the gap between germline ends came to 12 bases. The CDR3 is 18 amino acids. The CDR3 is CASSLDLRVSSYNSPLHF. The CDR3 nucleotides read TGTGCCAGCAGCTTAGATTTAAGGGTGAGCTCCTATAATTCACCCCTCCACTTT.

The V and J genes are TRBV6-8 and TRBJ2-5; D unclear. CDR1 is MNHGY and CDR2 is SAAAGT in the germline V gene. V was cut by 5 bases and J by 5 bases, with 21 bases left in between. The CDR3 length is 16 residues. CDR3 protein: CASSPLQSVAGETQYF. DNA of the CDR3: TGTGCCAGCAGTCCGTTACAGTCGGTAGCCGGCGAGACCCAGTACTTC.

This clone was observed once. V and J are TRBV10-2 and TRBJ1-4, with D possibly being TRBD1 (6 bases). Looked up from germline, CDR1 is WSHSY and CDR2 is SAAADI. V gave up 6 bases and J gave up 0 bases, with 8 bases separating them. The CDR3 consists of 14 residues. The CDR3 region is CASREGATNEKLFF. In nucleotides, the CDR3 is TGCGCCAGCAGGGAGGGGGCAACTAATGAAAAACTGTTTTTT.

This clone was detected only once. V and J are TRBV19 and TRBJ1-4, with 9 bases fitting TRBD1. Germline trimming cut 10 bases from V and 7 bases from J; bases unmatched to any gene: 10. This CDR3 has 14 residues. Germline V lookup: CDR1 LNHDA, CDR2 SQIVND (reference sequence). DNA for the CDR3: TGTGCCACTAGGGGCGGGACAGGGTTTGAAAAACTGTTTTTT. Protein: CATRGGTGFEKLFF.

V is TRBV11-3 and J is TRBJ1-6; weak D call: TRBD1 (6 bases). The CDR3 runs to 18 residues. CDR1 is SGHNT, CDR2 YENEEA, per germline. The V and J ends lost 3 bases and 0 bases respectively, with 15 bases between them. The CDR3 here is CASSLYQGRSSYNSPLHF. The CDR3 DNA follows: TGTGCCAGCAGCTTGTATCAGGGGAGAAGCTCCTATAATTCACCCCTCCACTTT.

V gene TRBV19 combines with J gene TRBJ1-1; 7 bases align to TRBD1. J gave up 2 bases and V 2 bases, and 5 bases lay outside the gene matches. The germline V gene encodes CDR1 LNHDA and CDR2 SQIVND (reference sequence). The CDR3 spans 15 residues. The CDR3: CASSISGTANTEAFF. The CDR3 bases are TGTGCCAGTAGTATAAGTGGGACAGCCAACACTGAAGCTTTCTTT.

V is TRBV11-3 and J is TRBJ2-1; D unresolved. Germline V CDR1 and CDR2: SGHNT, YENEEA. The CDR3 sequence is 15 residues long. V was trimmed by 3 bases and J by 4 bases, leaving 13 bases between them. CDR3 protein: CASSLASPTYNEQFF. The CDR3 DNA sequence: TGTGCCAGCAGCTTGGCAAGCCCTACTTACAATGAGCAGTTCTTC.

This clone was picked up a small number of times. V is TRBV12-5 and J is TRBJ2-2, with 8 bases lining up with TRBD1. Per germline, CDR1 LGHNT and CDR2 FRNRAP. The junction had 1 base not matched to a gene; V was cut back by 6 bases and J by 1 base. This CDR3 has 14 amino acids. CDR3 residues: CASGGTGNTGELFF. Written as DNA, the CDR3 is TGTGCTAGTGGGGGGACAGGGAACACCGGGGAGCTGTTTTTT.

CDR3 sequence: CASRPPGPLGGYTF. The CDR3 DNA follows: TGTGCCAGCAGACCTCCGGGACCCCTGGGAGGCTACACCTTC. The chain couples TRBV6-8 to TRBJ1-2; a possible D gene is TRBD1 (5 bases). The CDR3 contains 14 residues. Trimming shortened V by 6 bases and J by 8 bases, and 19 bases separated the two germline ends. Germline lookup yields CDR1 MNHGY and CDR2 SAAAGT.

The chain couples TRBV5-1 to TRBJ1-3; D not certain. Germline-derived CDR1 and CDR2 are SGHRS and YFSETQ. This CDR3 region has 15 residues. V was shortened by 0 bases and J by 2 bases, with 9 bases between the two germline ends. CDR3 bases: TGCGCCAGCAGCTTGGGGGCTTTCGCTGGAAACACCATATATTTT. Amino acids: CASSLGAFAGNTIYF.

The V call is TRBV5-1, the J call TRBJ1-2; TRBD1 is a possible D gene (5 bases). The CDR3 has 18 amino acids. The germline V gene has CDR1 SGHRS and CDR2 YFSETQ. Trimming stripped 0 bases from V and 0 bases from J, with 18 bases between. CDR3 sequence reads: CASSLDGAGDGANYGYTF. The CDR3 nucleotides are TGCGCCAGCAGCTTGGACGGGGCAGGCGATGGGGCTAACTATGGCTACACCTTC.